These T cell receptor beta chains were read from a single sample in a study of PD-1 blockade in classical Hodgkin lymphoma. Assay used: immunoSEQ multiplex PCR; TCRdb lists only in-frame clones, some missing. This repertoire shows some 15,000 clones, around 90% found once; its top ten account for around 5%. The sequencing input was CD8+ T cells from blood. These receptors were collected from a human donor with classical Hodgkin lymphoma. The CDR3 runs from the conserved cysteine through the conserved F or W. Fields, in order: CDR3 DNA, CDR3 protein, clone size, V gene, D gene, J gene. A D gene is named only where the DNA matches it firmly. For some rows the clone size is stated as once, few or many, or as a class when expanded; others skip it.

TGTGCCAGCAGCGTAGGTGGTAGTGACACTGAAGCTTTCTTT,CASSVGGSDTEAFF,.,TRBV9,.,TRBJ1-1
TGTGCCAGAAGACTTACTAGCGGGAGTGGCAAAAACATTCAGTACTTC,CARRLTSGSGKNIQYF,.,TRBV7-5,.,TRBJ2-4
TGTGCCAGCAGTTGGGGCGGAGGACAGGGGGCTACACAAGAGACCCAGTACTTC,CASSWGGGQGATQETQYF,once,TRBV27,TRBD1,TRBJ2-5
TGTGCCAGCAGCCAGGGGTACACGGCGCAGTTCTTC,CASSQGYTAQFF,.,TRBV7-9,.,TRBJ2-1
TGTGCCAGCAGCGGGATCACCTACAATGAGCAGTTCTTC,CASSGITYNEQFF,.,TRBV2,.,TRBJ2-1
TGTGCCAGCAGCTTGGGCAGCCGGGACTTTTTTATGGAGACCCAGTACTTC,CASSLGSRDFFMETQYF,.,TRBV7-8,.,TRBJ2-5
TGTGCCAGCAGTTTGACAGGGCTGGGCGAGCAGTACTTC,CASSLTGLGEQYF,.,TRBV27,TRBD1,TRBJ2-7
TGTGCCAGCAGCTTGTATTCCGGGGTCCCAAACAATGAGCAGTTCTTC,CASSLYSGVPNNEQFF,.,TRBV5-5,.,TRBJ2-1
TGTGCCAGCAGCGATGGGACTAGCGGGAGGGCAACAGATACGCAGTATTTT,CASSDGTSGRATDTQYF,few,TRBV13,TRBD2,TRBJ2-3
TGTGCCAGCAGCTTTGGGAACACTGAAGCTTTCTTT,CASSFGNTEAFF,few,TRBV7-9,.,TRBJ1-1
TGTGCCAGCAGCCCCTTCGGGTGGACTAGCGCAAATGAGCAGTTCTTC,CASSPFGWTSANEQFF,.,TRBV7-9,TRBD2,TRBJ2-1
TGTGCCAGCAGCTTTTTTGCGTCAGATACGCAGTATTTT,CASSFFASDTQYF,.,TRBV5-8,.,TRBJ2-3
TGTGCCAGCTCACCTCCGGGACAGGGGGCTTATGAGCAGTTCTTC,CASSPPGQGAYEQFF,.,TRBV18,TRBD1,TRBJ2-1
TGTGCCAGCAGTTTAACTAGCGGGTACAATGAGCAGTTCTTC,CASSLTSGYNEQFF,once,TRBV27,TRBD2,TRBJ2-1
TGTGCCAGCAACCATGGGGCTAGCGGGGGCTCCTACGAGCAGTACTTC,CASNHGASGGSYEQYF,.,TRBV7-9,TRBD2,TRBJ2-7
TGTGCCTGGTACCAAAAAGCGGGAGGGCCCCTTGATACGCAGTATTTT,CAWYQKAGGPLDTQYF,.,TRBV30,TRBD2,TRBJ2-3
TGCGCCAGCAGCTTGGTGCCAGGGGGAGTTAACGAGCAGTACTTC,CASSLVPGGVNEQYF,.,TRBV5-1,TRBD1,TRBJ2-7
TGTGCCAGCAGCTCTAGGGGAACGAACACTGAAGCTTTCTTT,CASSSRGTNTEAFF,.,TRBV27,.,TRBJ1-1
TGCGCCAGCAGTGCCGGGACAGAGACCTACGAGCAGTACTTC,CASSAGTETYEQYF,.,TRBV10-1,TRBD1,TRBJ2-7
TGCGCCAGCAGTGAGACTAGCAAGTTCACAGATACGCAGTATTTT,CASSETSKFTDTQYF,.,TRBV10-2,.,TRBJ2-3
TGTGCCACCAGCGGAACAGGAGGGTACAATGAGCAGTTCTTC,CATSGTGGYNEQFF,.,TRBV15,.,TRBJ2-1
TGTGCCACCCAACTACTGCGGGGCCAAGAGACCCAGTACTTC,CATQLLRGQETQYF,once,TRBV6-1,.,TRBJ2-5
TGTGCCAGCAGCTTCTCGGGAGGGCGGCAAGAGACCCAGTACTTC,CASSFSGGRQETQYF,.,TRBV7-3,TRBD2,TRBJ2-5
TGTGCCAGCAGCTTGTGGGCAGGGATAAGTAATGGCTACACCTTC,CASSLWAGISNGYTF,.,TRBV5-8,.,TRBJ1-2
TGTGCCAGCAGTTACACCGGGGTAGGTCAGCCCCAGCATTTT,CASSYTGVGQPQHF,.,TRBV6-5,.,TRBJ1-5
TGTGCCAGCAGCTTAGATGGTCGGGGGGGAAACACTGAAGCTTTCTTT,CASSLDGRGGNTEAFF,once,TRBV11-3,.,TRBJ1-1
TGTGCCAGCAGTGACTCGACTAGCGGGGACTACAATGAGCAGTTCTTC,CASSDSTSGDYNEQFF,.,TRBV6-4,TRBD2,TRBJ2-1
TGTGCCAGCAGTTCAGGACGCCTCTCTGGAAACACCATATATTTT,CASSSGRLSGNTIYF,.,TRBV7-9,.,TRBJ1-3
TGTGCCAGCAGATTGACAGGAGACACTGAAGCTTTCTTT,CASRLTGDTEAFF,.,TRBV27,.,TRBJ1-1
TGTGCCAGCAGCGTAGACGGGGCAGGAGGCGAGACCCAGTACTTC,CASSVDGAGGETQYF,.,TRBV9,.,TRBJ2-5
TGTGCCAGCAGTTACCACCTAGCGGGAGTTAGAGATGAGCAGTTCTTC,CASSYHLAGVRDEQFF,.,TRBV6-6,TRBD2,TRBJ2-1
TGTGCCAGCAATCAGGGGGGGACTGAAGCTTTCTTT,CASNQGGTEAFF,.,TRBV6-5,TRBD1,TRBJ1-1
TGTGCCAGCAGTACTCACGGGACACGGGGTCAGCCCCAGCATTTT,CASSTHGTRGQPQHF,few,TRBV27,.,TRBJ1-5
TGTGCTAGCTTCGCCGGGACTAGCGACTTGCAGCAGTACTTC,CASFAGTSDLQQYF,.,TRBV11-2,TRBD2,TRBJ2-7
TGTGCCAGCAGCGTAGTCCGATCGGGACCCGGGGGGGGCAATGAGCAGTTCTTC,CASSVVRSGPGGGNEQFF,.,TRBV9,TRBD2,TRBJ2-1
TGTGCCAGTAGTAGGGGGGCCAAAAACATTCAGTACTTC,CASSRGAKNIQYF,.,TRBV19,.,TRBJ2-4
TGTGCCAGCAGACTCGGGCTAGCGGGGGACTACGAGCAGTACTTC,CASRLGLAGDYEQYF,.,TRBV7-9,TRBD2,TRBJ2-7
TGTGCCAGCAGTTCCTCACAATCCTGGGAGCAGTTCTTC,CASSSSQSWEQFF,once,TRBV28,.,TRBJ2-1
TGTGCCAGCAGCTTAGCTACGTGGATAGCGGGGACAGATACGCAGTATTTT,CASSLATWIAGTDTQYF,.,TRBV7-2,TRBD2,TRBJ2-3
TGTGCCAGCAGTTTACTATCCCCCCGGGCACCAGATACGCAGTATTTT,CASSLLSPRAPDTQYF,.,TRBV27,.,TRBJ2-3
TGTGCCACTGTTTTAGACTCTAGGGGATCCCAGCAGTTCTTC,CATVLDSRGSQQFF,.,TRBV6-1,.,TRBJ2-1
TGTGCCAGCAGCTTGGGACAGGGGGACTACGAGCAGTACTTC,CASSLGQGDYEQYF,.,TRBV5-4,TRBD1,TRBJ2-7
TGTGCCAGCAGCCCACCCCAGGGGGCAGGCACTGAAGCTTTCTTT,CASSPPQGAGTEAFF,once,TRBV7-3,TRBD1,TRBJ1-1
TGTGCCAGCAGCGATCAGACAGGGATACACGAGCAGTACTTC,CASSDQTGIHEQYF,.,TRBV6-1,TRBD1,TRBJ2-7
TGTGCCAGCAGTTTGTGGGGACAGGGAGGCACTGAAGCTTTCTTT,CASSLWGQGGTEAFF,.,TRBV28,TRBD1,TRBJ1-1
TGTGCCAGTAGTTTGCGGGACTCCTACGAGCAGTACTTC,CASSLRDSYEQYF,.,TRBV19,.,TRBJ2-7
TGTGCCAGCAGCCACAGGGAAGTCTCCTACAATGAGCAGTTCTTC,CASSHREVSYNEQFF,.,TRBV7-8,.,TRBJ2-1
TGTGCCAGCAGTTTAAGAGGGGGCTATGGCTACACCTTC,CASSLRGGYGYTF,.,TRBV27,.,TRBJ1-2
TGTGCCAGCAGCTTAACTCATGGCCCCACCCCCCGATACAATGAGCAGTTCTTC,CASSLTHGPTPRYNEQFF,.,TRBV7-3,.,TRBJ2-1
TGTGCCAGCAGCTTACTTAGGGCGGGACGGGAGCTAGGGGAGACCCAGTACTTC,CASSLLRAGRELGETQYF,.,TRBV7-9,.,TRBJ2-5
TGTGCCAGCAGTGACAGGGGGAGCTCCTACGAGCAGTACTTC,CASSDRGSSYEQYF,.,TRBV2,TRBD1,TRBJ2-7
TGTGCCAGCAGTGCCCCTATTAAGGCTTTGGGTACGCAGTATTTT,CASSAPIKALGTQYF,.,TRBV25-1,.,TRBJ2-3
TGTGCCAGCAGCCCACTGAAGGGCCAAAGGGGTGAAGCTTTCTTT,CASSPLKGQRGEAFF,.,TRBV7-8,.,TRBJ1-1
TGCGCCAGCAGCTTCCAACGGGACTCACTCACAGATACGCAGTATTTT,CASSFQRDSLTDTQYF,.,TRBV5-1,.,TRBJ2-3